These 14 T cell receptor beta chains originate from one sample sequenced in a study of CD8 T cells in Susac syndrome. Random hexamers primed reverse transcription of roughly 0.45 to 1 ug RNA. In TCRdb, the immunoSEQ multiplex PCR reads were re-called with MiXCR into one record per CDR3 protein. The repertoire holds some 150,000 distinct CDR3 sequences, with almost 96% as singletons. The material sequenced was CD4+ T cells from PBMCs. These TCRs come from a human donor with Susac syndrome.

The V and J genes are TRBV6-4 and TRBJ1-2, with D possibly TRBD1 on 6 matching bases. V was pared by 6 bases and J by 4 bases, with 12 bases between. CDR3 length: 13 amino acids. Germline lookup yields CDR1 MRHNA and CDR2 SNTAGT. The CDR3 nucleotides are TGTGCCAGCAGACCGGACAGCACCTATGGCTACACCTTC. Amino acid sequence: CASRPDSTYGYTF.

The chain carries TRBV12-3 or TRBV12-4 and TRBJ1-5; no reliable D call. V shed 3 bases and J shed 3 bases, with 9 bases lying between them. This CDR3 has 14 residues. For the CDR3, the DNA is TGTGCCAGCAGTTTTGGGTCAGACAATCAGCCCCAGCATTTT. It translates to CASSFGSDNQPQHF.

CDR3 protein: CASSSSNAGNQETQYF. CDR3 coding DNA: TGTGCCAGCAGCTCATCCAACGCGGGGAACCAAGAGACCCAGTACTTC. The chain uses TRBV5-4 and TRBJ2-5, with D possibly being TRBD2 (6 bases). The V end lost 3 bases, the J end lost 0 bases, and 15 bases lay between the germline ends. Germline V lookup: CDR1 SGHNT, CDR2 YYREEE (reference sequence). This CDR3 spans 16 amino acids.

The V and J genes are TRBV4-2 and TRBJ2-5; D is unclear. V lost 0 bases and J 5 bases, leaving 4 bases between the germline ends. The CDR3 contains 12 residues. Germline CDR1 LGHNA, CDR2 YNFKEQ. CDR3 residues: CASSQDHETQYF. CDR3 coding DNA: TGTGCCAGCAGCCAAGATCATGAGACCCAGTACTTC.

The J gene is TRBJ1-2, the V gene TRBV7-9; TRBD1 matches at 7 bases. Germline V gene sequence: CDR1 SEHNR, CDR2 FQNEAQ (reference sequence). The V segment lost 6 bases and the J segment 3 bases; nucleotides outside the gene matches: 4. This CDR3 is built from 13 residues. In DNA form, the CDR3 reads TGTGCCAGCAGGGCCGGGACAGACTATGGCTACACCTTC. Translating it yields CASRAGTDYGYTF.

The V call is TRBV7-2, the J call TRBJ2-1, with 7 positions matching TRBD2. This CDR3 has 16 amino acids. CDR1 is SGHTA, CDR2 FQGNSA, per germline. V dropped 4 bases and J dropped 8; count of bases not matched to a gene: 14. The CDR3, as DNA: TGTGCCAGCAGCTCGGGGGGTAAAAATCCCGTAGATGAGCAGTTCTTC. Translating gives CASSSGGKNPVDEQFF.

The rearrangement uses TRBV4-1 and TRBJ2-1; D gene unclear. Germline V gene data show CDR1 as MGHRA and CDR2 as YSYEKL. This CDR3 region has 14 residues. The ends were cut back, 0 bases at V and 7 bases at J, with 10 bases in the middle. This CDR3 is CASSQDFLGNEQFF. The DNA of the CDR3 is TGCGCCAGCAGCCAAGATTTCCTAGGGAATGAGCAGTTCTTC.

This clonotype appeared a single time. The rearrangement uses TRBV5-1 and TRBJ1-2; no firm D call. V shed 2 bases and J shed 4 bases, with 9 bases lying between them. The CDR3 consists of 13 residues. Germline-derived CDR1 and CDR2 are SGHRS and YFSETQ. The CDR3 DNA reads TGCGCCAGCAGCTTCGACGGGATCTATGGCTACACCTTC. Translated, it gives CASSFDGIYGYTF.

The V gene is TRBV12-3 or TRBV12-4, the J gene TRBJ1-5; 8 positions match TRBD1. CDR3 length: 16 amino acids. J gave up 0 bases and V 6 bases, and 7 bases lay outside the gene matches. The CDR3 protein is CASSRRGQGSNQPQHF. DNA of the CDR3: TGTGCCAGCAGCCGCCGAGGACAGGGTAGCAATCAGCCCCAGCATTTT.

The genes are TRBV12-3 or TRBV12-4 and TRBJ2-5, with 9 bases fitting TRBD1. V was clipped by 1 base and J by 5 bases; unmatched bases: 2. This CDR3 comprises 14 residues. CDR3 in amino acids: CASSLDRGLETQYF. The CDR3, as DNA: TGTGCCAGCAGTTTAGACAGGGGGCTGGAGACCCAGTACTTC.

This chain links TRBV5-1 with TRBJ1-2, with D perhaps TRBD1 (6 bases). Per germline, CDR1 SGHRS and CDR2 YFSETQ. With 1 base removed from V and 9 bases from J, the gap between germline ends came to 16 bases. This CDR3 is built from 14 residues. CDR3 DNA: TGCGCCAGCAGCTTGCATAACAGGGAGGAGAGCTACACCTTC. Translating it yields CASSLHNREESYTF.

The chain uses TRBV4-2 and TRBJ2-7; 7 bases map to TRBD2. Trimming removed 0 bases from V and 3 bases from J; junction bases left unmatched: 2. Per the germline V gene, CDR1 is LGHNA and CDR2 is YNFKEQ. The CDR3 spans 14 residues. The CDR3 here is CASSQEPSGYEQYF. DNA of the CDR3: TGTGCCAGCAGCCAAGAACCTAGCGGCTACGAGCAGTACTTC.

The CDR3 DNA reads TGTGCCAGCAGCTCACTGGACTGTTGGGAGCAGTTCTTC. This sequence encodes CASSSLDCWEQFF. The chain carries TRBV7-4 and TRBJ2-1; TRBD2 is a possible D gene (5 bases). Deletions cut 4 bases from V and 10 bases from J, with 14 bases between. The CDR3 loop spans 13 amino acids. Germline values: CDR1 SGHVT, CDR2 SQSDAQ. Drawing the rest from reference TRBV7-4 and TRBJ2-1, the complete variable domain is GAGVSQSPRYKVAKRGRDVALRCDSISGHVTLYWYRQTLGQGSEVLTYSQSDAQRDKSGRPSGRFSAERPERSVSTLKIQRTEQGDSAVYLCASSSLDCWEQFFGPGTRLTVL.

The chain has TRBV7-9 and TRBJ2-1; 7 nucleotides align to TRBD2. Germline-derived CDR1 and CDR2 are SEHNR and FQNEAQ (reference sequence). Trimming at V came to 1 base and at J to 9 bases, leaving 3 bases not matched to a gene. This CDR3 region has 13 residues. The CDR3 nucleotides read TGTGCCAGCAGCTTAGGGACTAGAGGTGAGCAGTTCTTC. Protein sequence: CASSLGTRGEQFF.